This TCR beta chain stems from a study of blood T cell repertoires in COVID-19. Overall study context: The origin of the acute and convalescent COVID-19 samples was the United States, Italy and Spain. Sources were T cells, B-cell-depleted T cells, or PBMCs; the material itself was cDNA or gDNA.

This clone was detected a few times. The trim removed 4 bases at V and 5 bases at J, leaving 8 bases unmatched. CDR1 and CDR2 (germline): SGHDT, YYEEEE. CDR3 size: 16 residues. Per the study methods: For nucleated cells, counts were estimated from reference gene primer amplification. Here immunoSEQ multiplex PCR was the method, and the copy in TCRdb shows in-frame clones only, minus some. The V and J calls and the clone size are those of that table, but D and trimming were determined from the DNA. Of 35,000 to 45,000 clones listed, 65% to 90% are singletons. The chain is built from TRBV5-6 and TRBJ2-2; 10 nucleotides line up with TRBD1. Sample: peripheral blood. The source of this sequence is a man aged 35 to 55 with active COVID-19. Here the CDR3 DNA reads TGTGCCAGCAGCCTACCGGGACAGGGGTTTACCGGGGAGCTGTTTTTT. This encodes CASSLPGQGFTGELFF. Looking up the rest from reference TRBV5-6 and TRBJ2-2 gives the full variable domain: DAGVTQSPTHLIKTRGQQVTLRCSPKSGHDTVSWYQQALGQGPQFIFQYYEEEERQRGNFPDRFSGHQFPNYSSELNVNALLLGDSALYLCASSLPGQGFTGELFFGEGSRLTVL.